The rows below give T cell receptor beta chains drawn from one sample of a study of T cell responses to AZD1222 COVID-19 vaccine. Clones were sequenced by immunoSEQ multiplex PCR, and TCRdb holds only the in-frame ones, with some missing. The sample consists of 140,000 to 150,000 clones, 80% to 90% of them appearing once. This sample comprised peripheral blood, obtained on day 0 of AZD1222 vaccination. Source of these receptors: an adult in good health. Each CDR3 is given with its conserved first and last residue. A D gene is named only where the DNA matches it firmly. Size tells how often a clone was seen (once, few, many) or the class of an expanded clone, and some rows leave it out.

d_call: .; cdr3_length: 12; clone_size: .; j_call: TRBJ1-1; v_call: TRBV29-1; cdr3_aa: CSVGGKGTEAFF; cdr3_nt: TGCAGCGTTGGGGGGAAGGGGACTGAAGCTTTCTTT
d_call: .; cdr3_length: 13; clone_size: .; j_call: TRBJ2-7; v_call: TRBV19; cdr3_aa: CASSMGWDDEQYF; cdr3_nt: TGTGCCAGTAGTATGGGGTGGGACGACGAGCAGTACTTC
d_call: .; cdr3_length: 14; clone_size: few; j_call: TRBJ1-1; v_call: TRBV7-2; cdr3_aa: CASSLAPGNTEAFF; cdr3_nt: TGTGCCAGCAGCTTAGCCCCTGGGAACACTGAAGCTTTCTTT
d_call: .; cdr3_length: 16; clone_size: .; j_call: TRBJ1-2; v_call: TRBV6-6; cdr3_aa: CASSHTTAAPAYGYTF; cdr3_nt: TGTGCCAGCAGTCATACTACGGCGGCCCCGGCCTATGGCTACACCTTC
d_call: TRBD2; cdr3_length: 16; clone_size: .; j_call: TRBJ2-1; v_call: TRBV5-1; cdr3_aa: CASSLVFGRAESEQFF; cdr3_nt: TGCGCCAGCAGCTTGGTCTTCGGGAGGGCCGAGAGTGAGCAGTTCTTC
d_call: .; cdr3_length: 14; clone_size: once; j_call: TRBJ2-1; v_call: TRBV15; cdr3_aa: CATSRRGFLGEQFF; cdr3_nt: TGTGCCACCAGCAGGCGCGGGTTTCTTGGTGAGCAGTTCTTC
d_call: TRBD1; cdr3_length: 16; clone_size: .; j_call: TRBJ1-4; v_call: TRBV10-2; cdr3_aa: CARDRGRFQGNEKLFF; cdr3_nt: TGCGCCAGAGACAGGGGGCGCTTTCAGGGTAATGAAAAACTGTTTTTT
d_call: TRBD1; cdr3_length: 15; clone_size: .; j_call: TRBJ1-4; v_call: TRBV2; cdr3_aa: CASTKTGQGYEKLFF; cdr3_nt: TGTGCCAGCACCAAAACGGGACAGGGGTATGAAAAACTGTTTTTT
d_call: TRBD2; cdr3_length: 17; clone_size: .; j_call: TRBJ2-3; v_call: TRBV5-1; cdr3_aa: CASSLYPLAGVGDTQYF; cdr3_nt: TGCGCCAGCAGCTTGTATCCCCTAGCGGGAGTGGGAGATACGCAGTATTTT
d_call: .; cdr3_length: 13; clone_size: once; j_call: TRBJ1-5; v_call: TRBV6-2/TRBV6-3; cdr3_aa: CASSYSIEQPQHF; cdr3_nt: TGTGCCAGCAGTTACTCGATAGAGCAGCCCCAGCATTTT
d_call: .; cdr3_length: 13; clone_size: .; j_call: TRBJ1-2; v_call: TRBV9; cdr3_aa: CASSVGSNYGYTF; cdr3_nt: TGTGCCAGCAGCGTAGGGAGTAACTATGGCTACACCTTC
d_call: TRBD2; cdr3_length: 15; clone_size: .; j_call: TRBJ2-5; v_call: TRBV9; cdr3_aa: CASSVASGSWETQYF; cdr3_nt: TGTGCCAGCAGCGTAGCTAGCGGGAGCTGGGAGACCCAGTACTTC
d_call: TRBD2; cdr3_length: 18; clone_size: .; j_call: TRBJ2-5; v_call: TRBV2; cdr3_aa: CASSGGGLAGALQETQYF; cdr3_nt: TGTGCCAGCAGTGGAGGGGGACTAGCGGGAGCCCTACAAGAGACCCAGTACTTC
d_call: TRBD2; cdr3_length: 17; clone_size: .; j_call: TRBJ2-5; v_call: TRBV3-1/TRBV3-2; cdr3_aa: CASSQGGSGRGIETQYF; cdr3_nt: TGTGCCAGCAGCCAAGGAGGTAGCGGGAGGGGAATTGAGACCCAGTACTTC
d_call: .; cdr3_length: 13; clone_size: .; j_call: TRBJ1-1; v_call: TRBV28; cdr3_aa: CAIQGYRTTEAFF; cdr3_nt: TGTGCCATCCAGGGTTATAGGACCACTGAAGCTTTCTTT
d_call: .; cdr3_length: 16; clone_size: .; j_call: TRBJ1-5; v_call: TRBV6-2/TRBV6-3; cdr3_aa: CASSGLGGWSNQPQHF; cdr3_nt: TGTGCCAGCAGTGGGCTAGGGGGATGGAGCAATCAGCCCCAGCATTTT
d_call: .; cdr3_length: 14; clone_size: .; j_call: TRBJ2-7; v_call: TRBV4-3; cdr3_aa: CASSQDSHSYEQYF; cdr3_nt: TGCGCCAGCAGCCAAGACTCCCATTCCTACGAGCAGTACTTC
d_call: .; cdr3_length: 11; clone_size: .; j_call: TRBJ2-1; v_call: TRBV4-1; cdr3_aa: CASKGVHEQFF; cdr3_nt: TGCGCCAGCAAAGGGGTCCATGAGCAGTTCTTC
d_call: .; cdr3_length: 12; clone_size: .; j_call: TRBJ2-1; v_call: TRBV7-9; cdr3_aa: CASSAGPGEQFF; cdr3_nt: TGTGCCAGCAGCGCGGGCCCCGGAGAGCAGTTCTTC
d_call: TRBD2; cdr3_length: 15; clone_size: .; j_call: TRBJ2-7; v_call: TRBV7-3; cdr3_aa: CASSRSGSSSYEQYF; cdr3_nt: TGTGCCAGCAGTAGGAGCGGGAGTAGCTCCTACGAGCAGTACTTC
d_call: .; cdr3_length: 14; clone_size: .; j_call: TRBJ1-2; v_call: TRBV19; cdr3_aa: CASSIDRRKGGYTF; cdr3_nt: TGTGCCAGTAGTATAGATAGGCGGAAGGGAGGCTACACCTTC
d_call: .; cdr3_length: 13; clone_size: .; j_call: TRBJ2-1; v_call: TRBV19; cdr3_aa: CASSWRVGNEQFF; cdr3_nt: TGTGCCAGTAGCTGGCGGGTCGGTAATGAGCAGTTCTTC
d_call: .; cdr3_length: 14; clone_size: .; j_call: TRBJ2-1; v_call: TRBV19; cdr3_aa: CASSLDTSYNEQFF; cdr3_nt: TGTGCCAGTAGTCTGGATACCTCCTACAATGAGCAGTTCTTC
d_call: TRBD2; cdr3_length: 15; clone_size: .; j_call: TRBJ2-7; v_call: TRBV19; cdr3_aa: CASRSLAGGSYEQYF; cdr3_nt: TGTGCCAGTAGAAGCCTAGCGGGAGGATCCTACGAGCAGTACTTC
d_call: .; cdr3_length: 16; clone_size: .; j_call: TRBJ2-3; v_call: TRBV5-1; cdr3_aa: CASSTTGGPLGDTQYF; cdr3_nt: TGCGCCAGCAGCACCACCGGAGGCCCTCTTGGGGATACGCAGTATTTT
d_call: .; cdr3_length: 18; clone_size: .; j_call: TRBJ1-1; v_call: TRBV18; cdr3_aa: CASSPWSLASGAYTEAFF; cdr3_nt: TGTGCCAGCTCACCTTGGTCCCTAGCGTCAGGGGCTTACACTGAAGCTTTCTTT
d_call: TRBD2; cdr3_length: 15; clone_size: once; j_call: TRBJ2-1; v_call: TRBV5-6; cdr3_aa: CASSFRTSGRNEQFF; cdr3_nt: TGTGCCAGCAGCTTCCGTACTAGCGGGAGAAATGAGCAGTTCTTC
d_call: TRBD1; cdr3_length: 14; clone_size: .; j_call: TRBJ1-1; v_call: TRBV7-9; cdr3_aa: CASSRDSMNTEAFF; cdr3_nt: TGTGCCAGCAGCCGGGACAGTATGAACACTGAAGCTTTCTTT
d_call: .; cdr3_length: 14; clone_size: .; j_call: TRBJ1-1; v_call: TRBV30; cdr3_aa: CAWSVGDGGTEAFF; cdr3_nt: TGTGCCTGGAGTGTGGGGGACGGGGGCACTGAAGCTTTCTTT
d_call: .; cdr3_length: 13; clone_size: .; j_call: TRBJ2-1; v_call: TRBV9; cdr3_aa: CASSVTVYNEQFF; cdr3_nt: TGTGCCAGCAGCGTGACAGTCTACAATGAGCAGTTCTTC
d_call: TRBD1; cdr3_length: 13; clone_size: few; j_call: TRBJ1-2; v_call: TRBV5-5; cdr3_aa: CASSRDRVRGYTF; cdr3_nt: TGTGCCAGCAGCCGAGACAGGGTACGGGGCTACACCTTC
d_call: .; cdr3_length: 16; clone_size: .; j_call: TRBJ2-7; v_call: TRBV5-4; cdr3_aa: CASSLAGPTSSYEQYF; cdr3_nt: TGTGCCAGCAGCTTGGCCGGCCCCACGAGCTCCTACGAGCAGTACTTC
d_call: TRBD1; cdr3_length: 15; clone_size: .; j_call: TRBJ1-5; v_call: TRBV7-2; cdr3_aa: CASSQGAGGNQPQHF; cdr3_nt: TGTGCCAGCAGTCAGGGGGCGGGTGGCAATCAGCCCCAGCATTTT
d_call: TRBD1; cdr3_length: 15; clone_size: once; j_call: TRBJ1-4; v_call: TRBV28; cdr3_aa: CASSGWTGPNEKLFF; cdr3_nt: TGTGCCAGCAGTGGTTGGACAGGGCCTAATGAAAAACTGTTTTTT
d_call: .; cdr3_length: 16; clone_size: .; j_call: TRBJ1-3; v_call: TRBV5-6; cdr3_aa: CASRSWGRGSGNTIYF; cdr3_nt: TGTGCCAGCAGGTCGTGGGGGAGGGGCTCTGGAAACACCATATATTTT
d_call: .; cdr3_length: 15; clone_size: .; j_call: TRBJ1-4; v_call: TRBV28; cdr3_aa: CASSDLRDWNEKLFF; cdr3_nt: TGTGCCAGCAGCGACCTCCGGGACTGGAATGAAAAACTGTTTTTT
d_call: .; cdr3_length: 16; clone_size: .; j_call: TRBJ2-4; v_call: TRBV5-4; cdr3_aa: CASSQAGAPFKNIQYF; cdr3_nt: TGTGCCAGCAGCCAAGCAGGGGCACCCTTCAAAAACATTCAGTACTTC
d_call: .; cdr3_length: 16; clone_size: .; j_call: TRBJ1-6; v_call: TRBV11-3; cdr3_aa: CASSLAYTGGNSPLHF; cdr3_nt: TGTGCCAGCAGCTTAGCCTATACCGGGGGTAATTCACCCCTCCACTTT
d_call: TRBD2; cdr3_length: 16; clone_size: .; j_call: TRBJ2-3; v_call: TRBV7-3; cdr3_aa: CASSLLYGGSPDTQYF; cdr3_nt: TGTGCCAGCAGCTTATTATACGGCGGGAGCCCAGATACGCAGTATTTT
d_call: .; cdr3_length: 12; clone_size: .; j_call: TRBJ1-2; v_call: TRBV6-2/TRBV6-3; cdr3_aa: CASSYGLGGYTF; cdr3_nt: TGTGCCAGCAGTTATGGGTTGGGCGGCTACACCTTC
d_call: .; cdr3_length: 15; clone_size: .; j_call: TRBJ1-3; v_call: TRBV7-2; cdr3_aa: CASSLRHFSGNTIYF; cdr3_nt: TGTGCCAGCAGCCTGAGACACTTCTCTGGAAACACCATATATTTT
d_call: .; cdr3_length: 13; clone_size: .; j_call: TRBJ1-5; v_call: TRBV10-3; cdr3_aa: CAINRERNQPQHF; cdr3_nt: TGTGCCATTAACCGGGAGAGAAATCAGCCCCAGCATTTT
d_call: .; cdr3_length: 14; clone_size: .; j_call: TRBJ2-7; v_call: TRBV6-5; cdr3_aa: CASSSARHTYEQYF; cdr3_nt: TGTGCCAGCAGCTCAGCGCGGCACACCTACGAGCAGTACTTC
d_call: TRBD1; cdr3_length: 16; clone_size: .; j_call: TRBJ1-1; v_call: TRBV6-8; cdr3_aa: CASRSPGGETSTEAFF; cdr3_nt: TGTGCCAGCAGGTCGCCAGGGGGCGAGACGAGCACTGAAGCTTTCTTT
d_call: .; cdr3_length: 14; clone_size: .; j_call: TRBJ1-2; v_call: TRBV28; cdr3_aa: CASNSADRPYGYTF; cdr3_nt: TGTGCCAGCAACTCTGCCGACAGACCCTATGGCTACACCTTC
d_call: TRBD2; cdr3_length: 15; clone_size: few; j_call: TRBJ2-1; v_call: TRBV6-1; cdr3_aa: CASSELAGSYNEQFF; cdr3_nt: TGTGCCAGCAGTGAATTAGCGGGATCCTACAATGAGCAGTTCTTC
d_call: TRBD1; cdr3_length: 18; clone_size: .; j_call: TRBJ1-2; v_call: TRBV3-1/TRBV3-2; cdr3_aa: CASSPHGPPGQSNYGYTF; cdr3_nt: TGTGCCAGCAGCCCACATGGGCCACCGGGACAGTCGAACTATGGCTACACCTTC
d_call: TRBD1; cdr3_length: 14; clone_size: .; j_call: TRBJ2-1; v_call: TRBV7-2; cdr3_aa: CASSRDRGWDEQFF; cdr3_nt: TGTGCCAGCAGCAGGGACAGGGGTTGGGATGAGCAGTTCTTC
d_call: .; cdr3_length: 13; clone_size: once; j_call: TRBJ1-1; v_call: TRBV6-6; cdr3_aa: CAISQLGSTEAFF; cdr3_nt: TGTGCCATCTCTCAGTTGGGGAGCACTGAAGCTTTCTTT
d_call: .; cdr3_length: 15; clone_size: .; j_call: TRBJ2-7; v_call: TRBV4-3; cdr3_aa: CASSPSTLSSYEQYF; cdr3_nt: TGCGCCAGCAGCCCTTCGACCCTGAGCTCCTACGAGCAGTACTTC
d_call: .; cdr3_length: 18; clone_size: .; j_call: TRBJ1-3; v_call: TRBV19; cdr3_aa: CASITPWQDGGLGNTIYF; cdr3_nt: TGTGCCAGTATCACGCCTTGGCAGGACGGGGGCCTCGGAAACACCATATATTTT
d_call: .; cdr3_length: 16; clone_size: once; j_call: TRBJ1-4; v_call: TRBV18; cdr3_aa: CASSPPRGTVNEKLFF; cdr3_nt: TGTGCCAGCTCCCCCCCTAGAGGGACGGTCAATGAAAAACTGTTTTTT
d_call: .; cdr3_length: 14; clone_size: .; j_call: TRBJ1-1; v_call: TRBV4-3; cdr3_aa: CASSQELGVTEAFF; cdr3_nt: TGCGCCAGCAGCCAAGAATTAGGAGTGACTGAAGCTTTCTTT
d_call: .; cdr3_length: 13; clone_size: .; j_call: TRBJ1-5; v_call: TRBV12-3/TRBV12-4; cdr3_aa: CASSPDEGQPQHF; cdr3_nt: TGTGCCAGCAGCCCGGACGAGGGTCAGCCCCAGCATTTT
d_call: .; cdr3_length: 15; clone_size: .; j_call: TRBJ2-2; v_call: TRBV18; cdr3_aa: CASSPNLSDTGELFF; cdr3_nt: TGTGCCAGCTCACCGAACCTAAGCGACACCGGGGAGCTGTTTTTT